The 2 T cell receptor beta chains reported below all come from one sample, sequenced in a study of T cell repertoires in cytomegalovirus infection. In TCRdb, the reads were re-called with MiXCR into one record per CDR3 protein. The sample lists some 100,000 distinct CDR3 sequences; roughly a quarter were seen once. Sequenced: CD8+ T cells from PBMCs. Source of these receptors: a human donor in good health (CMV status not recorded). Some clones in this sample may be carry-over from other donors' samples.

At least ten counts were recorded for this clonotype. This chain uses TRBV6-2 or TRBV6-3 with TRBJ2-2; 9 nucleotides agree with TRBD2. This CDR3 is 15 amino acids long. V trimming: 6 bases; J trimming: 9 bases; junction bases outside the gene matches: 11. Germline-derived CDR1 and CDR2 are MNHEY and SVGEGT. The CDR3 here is CASRASGVLPRELFF. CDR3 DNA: TGTGCCAGCAGGGCTAGCGGGGTGCTCCCCCGGGAGCTGTTTTTT.

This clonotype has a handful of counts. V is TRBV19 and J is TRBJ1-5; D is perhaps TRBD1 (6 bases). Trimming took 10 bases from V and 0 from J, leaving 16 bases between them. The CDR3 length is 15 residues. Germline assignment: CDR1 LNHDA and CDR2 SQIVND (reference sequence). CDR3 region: CATVDRINSNQPQHF. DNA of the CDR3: TGTGCCACCGTAGACAGGATTAATAGCAATCAGCCCCAGCATTTT.